The clone carrying this TCR beta chain has only a few counts. What it recognizes is unknown. Deletions cut 4 bases from V and 5 bases from J, with 15 bases between. The CDR3 has 15 residues. The germline V gene encodes CDR1 SGHRS and CDR2 YFSETQ. This entry is derived from a study of beta chain features in type 1 diabetes. Broader study findings: Type 1 diabetes patients had moderately but significantly shorter TCRB CDR3s in all four CD4+ subsets.

As every portion of the isolated RNA was reverse transcribed, the sequencing read expressed TCRB transcripts. TCRdb's copy holds only in-frame clones and misses some; the assay was immunoSEQ multiplex PCR. This table holds about 650,000 clones, 12% found once. The chain carries TRBV5-1 and TRBJ2-2; D possibly corresponds to TRBD1 (6 bases). The receptor's source is a man aged 25 to 40 with type 1 diabetes. The sequenced material came from naive CD4+ T cells from blood. This chain's CDR3 is CASSPWPRGTGELFF. In DNA form, the CDR3 reads TGCGCCAGCAGCCCCTGGCCCAGGGGAACCGGGGAGCTGTTTTTT.